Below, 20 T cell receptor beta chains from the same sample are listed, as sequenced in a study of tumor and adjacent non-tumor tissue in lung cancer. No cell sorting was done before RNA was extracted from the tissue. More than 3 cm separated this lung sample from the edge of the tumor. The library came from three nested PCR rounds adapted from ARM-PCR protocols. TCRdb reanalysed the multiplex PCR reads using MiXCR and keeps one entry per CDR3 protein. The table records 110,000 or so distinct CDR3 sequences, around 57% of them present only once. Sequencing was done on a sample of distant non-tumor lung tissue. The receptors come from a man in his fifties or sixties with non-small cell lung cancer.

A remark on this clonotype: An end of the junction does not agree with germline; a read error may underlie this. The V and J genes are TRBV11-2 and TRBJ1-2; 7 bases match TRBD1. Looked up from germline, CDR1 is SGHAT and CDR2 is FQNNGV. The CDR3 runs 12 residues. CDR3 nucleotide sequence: TGTGCCAGCAACTTAGGGGGCGGTGGCTACACCTTC. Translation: CASNLGGGGYTF.

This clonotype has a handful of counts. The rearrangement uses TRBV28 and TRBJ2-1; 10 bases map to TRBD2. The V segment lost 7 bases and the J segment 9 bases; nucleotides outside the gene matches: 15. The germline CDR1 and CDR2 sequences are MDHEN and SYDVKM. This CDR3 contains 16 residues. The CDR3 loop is CASTGTGTSVVSEQFF. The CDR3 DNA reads TGTGCCAGCACCGGAACCGGGACTAGCGTAGTTAGTGAGCAGTTCTTC.

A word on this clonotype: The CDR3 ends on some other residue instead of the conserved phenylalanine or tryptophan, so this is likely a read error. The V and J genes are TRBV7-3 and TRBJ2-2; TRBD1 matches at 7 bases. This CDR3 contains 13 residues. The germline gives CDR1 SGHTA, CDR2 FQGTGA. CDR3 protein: CASSSDRAGVLFY. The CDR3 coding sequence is TGTGCCAGCAGCTCTGACAGGGCCGGGGTGCTGTTTTAT.

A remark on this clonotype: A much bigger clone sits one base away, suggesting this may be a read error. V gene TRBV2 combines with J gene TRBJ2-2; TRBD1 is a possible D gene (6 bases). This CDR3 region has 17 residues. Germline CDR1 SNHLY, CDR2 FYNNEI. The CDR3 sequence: CASASPLDSSNTGEMFF. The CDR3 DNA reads TGTGCCAGCGCCTCTCCCTTGGACAGTTCGAACACCGGGGAGATGTTTTTT.

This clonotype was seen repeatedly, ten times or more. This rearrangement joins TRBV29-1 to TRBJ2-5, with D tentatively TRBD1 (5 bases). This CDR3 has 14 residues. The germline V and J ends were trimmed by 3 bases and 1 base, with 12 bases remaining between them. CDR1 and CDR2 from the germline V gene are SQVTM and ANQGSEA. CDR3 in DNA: TGCAGCGTTGACGACAGTGGAGTCCAAGAGACCCAGTACTTC. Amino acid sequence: CSVDDSGVQETQYF. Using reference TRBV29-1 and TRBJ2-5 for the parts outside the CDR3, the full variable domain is SAVISQKPSRDICQRGTSLTIQCQVDSQVTMMFWYRQQPGQSLTLIATANQGSEATYESGFVIDKFPISRPNLTFSTLTVSNMSPEDSSIYLCSVDDSGVQETQYFGPGTRLLVL.

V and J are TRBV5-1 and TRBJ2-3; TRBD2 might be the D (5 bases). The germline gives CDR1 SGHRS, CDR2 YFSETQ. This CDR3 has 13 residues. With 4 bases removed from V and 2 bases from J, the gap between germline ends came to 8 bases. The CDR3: CASSDGNTDTQYF. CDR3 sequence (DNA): TGCGCCAGCAGCGACGGGAACACAGATACGCAGTATTTT. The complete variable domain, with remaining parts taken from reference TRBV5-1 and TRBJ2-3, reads KAGVTQTPRYLIKTRGQQVTLSCSPISGHRSVSWYQQTPGQGLQFLFEYFSETQRNKGNFPGRFSGRQFSNSRSEMNVSTLELGDSALYLCASSDGNTDTQYFGPGTRLTVL.

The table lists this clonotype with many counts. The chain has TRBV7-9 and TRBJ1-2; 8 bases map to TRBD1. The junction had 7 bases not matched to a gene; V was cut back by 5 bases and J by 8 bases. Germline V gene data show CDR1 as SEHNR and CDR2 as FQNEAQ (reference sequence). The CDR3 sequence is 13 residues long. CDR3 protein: CASSPRTGFGYTF. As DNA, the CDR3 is TGTGCCAGCAGCCCGAGGACAGGGTTCGGCTACACCTTC. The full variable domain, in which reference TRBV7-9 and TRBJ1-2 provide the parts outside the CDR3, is DTGVSQNPRHKITKRGQNVTFRCDPISEHNRLYWYRQTLGQGPEFLTYFQNEAQLEKSRLLSDRFSAERPKGSFSTLEIQRTEQGDSAMYLCASSPRTGFGYTFGSGTRLTVV.

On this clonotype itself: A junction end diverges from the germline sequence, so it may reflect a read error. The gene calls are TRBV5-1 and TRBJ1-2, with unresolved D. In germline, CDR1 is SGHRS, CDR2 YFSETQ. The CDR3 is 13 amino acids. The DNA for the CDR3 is TGCGCCAGCAGCTTAATGGCTAACTGTGGCTACACCTTC. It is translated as CASSLMANCGYTF.

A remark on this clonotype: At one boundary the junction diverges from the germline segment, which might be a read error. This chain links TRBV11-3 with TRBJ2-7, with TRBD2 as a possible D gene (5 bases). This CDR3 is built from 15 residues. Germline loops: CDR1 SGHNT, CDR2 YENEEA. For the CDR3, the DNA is TGTGCCAGTAGGTGGGCTAGTGGGAGCTCCTACGAACAGTACTTC. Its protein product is CASRWASGSSYEQYF.

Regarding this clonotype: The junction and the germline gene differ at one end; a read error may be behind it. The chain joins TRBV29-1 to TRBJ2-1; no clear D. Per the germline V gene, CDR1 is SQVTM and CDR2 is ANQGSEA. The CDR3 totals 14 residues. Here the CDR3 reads CSASSGNPYIEQFF. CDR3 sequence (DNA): TGCAGCGCCAGTAGTGGGAACCCCTACATTGAGCAGTTCTTC.

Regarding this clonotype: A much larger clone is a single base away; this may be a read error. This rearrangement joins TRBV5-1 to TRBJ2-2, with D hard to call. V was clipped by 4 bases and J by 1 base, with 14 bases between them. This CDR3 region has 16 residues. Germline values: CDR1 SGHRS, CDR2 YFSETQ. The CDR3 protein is CASSPDVQMNTGELFF. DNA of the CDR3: TGCGCCAGCAGCCCGGACGTACAGATGAACACCGGGGAGCTGTTTTTT.

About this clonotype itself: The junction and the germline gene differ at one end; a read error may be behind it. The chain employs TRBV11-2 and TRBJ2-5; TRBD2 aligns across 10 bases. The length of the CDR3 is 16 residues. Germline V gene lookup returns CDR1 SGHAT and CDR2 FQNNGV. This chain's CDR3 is CPSSLVASGSSETQYF. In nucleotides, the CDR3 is TGTCCCAGCAGTTTAGTGGCTAGCGGGAGTAGTGAGACCCAGTACTTC.

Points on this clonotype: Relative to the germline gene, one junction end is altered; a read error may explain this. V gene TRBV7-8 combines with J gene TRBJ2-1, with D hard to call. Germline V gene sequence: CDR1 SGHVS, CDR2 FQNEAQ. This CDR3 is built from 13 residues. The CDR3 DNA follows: TGTCCCAGCAGCTTAGGTGGATCAGAGGCCGGGTTCTTC. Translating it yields CPSSLGGSEAGFF.

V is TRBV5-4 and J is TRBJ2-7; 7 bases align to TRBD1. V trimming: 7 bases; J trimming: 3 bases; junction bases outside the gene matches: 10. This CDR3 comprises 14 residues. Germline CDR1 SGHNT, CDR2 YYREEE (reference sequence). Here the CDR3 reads CASCHSAGGYEQYF. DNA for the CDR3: TGTGCCAGCTGTCATTCGGCAGGGGGCTACGAGCAGTACTTC.

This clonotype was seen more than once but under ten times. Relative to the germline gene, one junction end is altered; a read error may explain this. The DNA of the CDR3 is TGCAGCGCCAGTAGCGGGAATCCCTACGATGAGCAGTTCTTC. It translates to CSASSGNPYDEQFF. This sequence joins TRBV29-1 and TRBJ2-1; 8 nucleotides match TRBD2. CDR1 SQVTM and CDR2 ANQGSEA come from the germline V gene. This CDR3 has 14 amino acids.

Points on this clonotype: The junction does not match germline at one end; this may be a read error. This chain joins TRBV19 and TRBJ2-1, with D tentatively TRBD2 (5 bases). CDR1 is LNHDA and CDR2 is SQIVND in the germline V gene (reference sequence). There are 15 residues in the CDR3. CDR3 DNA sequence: TGTGCCACTAGTACCATTAGCGTCTCCTACAATGAGCAGTTCTTC. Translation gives CATSTISVSYNEQFF.

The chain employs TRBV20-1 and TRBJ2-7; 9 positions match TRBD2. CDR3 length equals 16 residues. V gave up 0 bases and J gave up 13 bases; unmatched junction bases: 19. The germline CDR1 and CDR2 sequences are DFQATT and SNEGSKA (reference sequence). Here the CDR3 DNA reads TGCAGTGCTAGAGATTCGGGACTAGCATCGCCCTACGTGCATTACTTC. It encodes CSARDSGLASPYVHYF.

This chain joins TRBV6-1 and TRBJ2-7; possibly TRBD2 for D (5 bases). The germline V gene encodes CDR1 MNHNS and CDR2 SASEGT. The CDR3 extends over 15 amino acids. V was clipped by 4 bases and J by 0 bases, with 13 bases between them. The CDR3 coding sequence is TGTGCCAGCAGTGCTAGCCCAAGCGGCTCCTACGAGCAGTACTTC. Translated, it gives CASSASPSGSYEQYF.

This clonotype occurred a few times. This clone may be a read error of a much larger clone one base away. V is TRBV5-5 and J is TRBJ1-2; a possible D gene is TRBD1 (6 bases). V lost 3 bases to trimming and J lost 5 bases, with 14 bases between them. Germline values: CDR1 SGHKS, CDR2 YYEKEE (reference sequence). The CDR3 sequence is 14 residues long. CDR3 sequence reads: CASSSAAGVYGYTF. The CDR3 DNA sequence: TGTGCCAGCAGCTCGGCCGCAGGGGTATATGGCTACACCTTC. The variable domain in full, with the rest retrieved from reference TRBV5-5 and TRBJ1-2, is DAGVTQSPTHLIKTRGQQVTLRCSPISGHKSVSWYQQVLGQGPQFIFQYYEKEERGRGNFPDRFSARQFPNYSSELNVNALLLGDSALYLCASSSAAGVYGYTFGSGTRLTVV.

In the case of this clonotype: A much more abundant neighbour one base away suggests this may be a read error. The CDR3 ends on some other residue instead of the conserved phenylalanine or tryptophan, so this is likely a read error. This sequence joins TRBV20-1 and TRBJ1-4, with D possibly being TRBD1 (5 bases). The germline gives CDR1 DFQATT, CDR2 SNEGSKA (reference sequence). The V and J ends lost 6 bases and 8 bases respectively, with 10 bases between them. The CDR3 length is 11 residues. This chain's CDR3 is CSANRREKLFI. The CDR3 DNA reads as TGCAGTGCGAACAGGAGGGAAAAACTGTTTATT.